The 7 T cell receptor beta chains presented below share a single source sample, sequenced in a study of graft-versus-host responses after intestinal transplantation (dated by TCRdb to about 2021). Library method: the immunoSEQ multiplex PCR assay. Held by TCRdb, this immuneACCESS table contains in-frame sequences only and omits some clones. Under half of the omission traces to an unresolved V gene where checked; the cause of the rest is unknown. In this sample the table shows 25,000 to 30,000 clones, about 90% of which occur a single time. Together, the top ten hold more than 9% of the sample. Sequencing used PBMCs, obtained 450 to 480 days after intestinal transplantation. These receptors originate from a human patient who received an intestinal transplant, so some T cells may come from the graft donor.

The CDR3 sequence: CASSLVFPKVGSSYEQYF. CDR3 DNA sequence: TGTGCCAGCAGCTTAGTATTCCCAAAAGTGGGGAGCTCCTACGAGCAGTACTTC. The genes are TRBV11-2 and TRBJ2-7, with D maybe TRBD2 (5 bases). This CDR3 spans 18 amino acids. V lost 1 base and J lost 0, with 19 bases in between. CDR1 is SGHAT and CDR2 is FQNNGV in the germline V gene.

The chain employs TRBV6-1 and TRBJ2-7, with TRBD2 matching 8 bases. V dropped 7 bases and J dropped 3; count of bases not matched to a gene: 8. Germline CDR1 is MNHNS and CDR2 is SASEGT. This CDR3 is built from 14 residues. The CDR3 loop reads CASTGGDAGYEQYF. For the CDR3, the DNA is TGTGCCAGCACCGGGGGGGACGCAGGCTACGAGCAGTACTTC.

V usage is TRBV5-1 and J usage is TRBJ2-3, with a weak D call TRBD1 (6 bases). Trimming shortened V by 1 base and J by 3 bases, and 12 bases separated the two germline ends. The length of the CDR3 is 15 residues. Germline V gene data show CDR1 as SGHRS and CDR2 as YFSETQ. The chain's CDR3 is CASSLFTGSTDTQYF. CDR3 nucleotides: TGCGCCAGCAGCTTGTTTACAGGGAGTACAGATACGCAGTATTTT. The full variable domain, rest sourced from reference TRBV5-1 and TRBJ2-3, is KAGVTQTPRYLIKTRGQQVTLSCSPISGHRSVSWYQQTPGQGLQFLFEYFSETQRNKGNFPGRFSGRQFSNSRSEMNVSTLELGDSALYLCASSLFTGSTDTQYFGPGTRLTVL.

This chain links TRBV5-4 with TRBJ2-7, with 11 bases that match TRBD2. Per the germline V gene, CDR1 is SGHNT and CDR2 is YYREEE (reference sequence). V lost 5 bases to trimming and J lost 7 bases; unmatched junction nucleotides: 8. The CDR3 has 14 residues. The CDR3 protein is CASRPGLAVLEQYF. The CDR3 coding sequence is TGTGCCAGCAGACCGGGACTAGCGGTTCTTGAGCAGTACTTC.

J is TRBJ2-2 and V is TRBV7-9; 8 positions agree with TRBD1. Per germline, CDR1 SEHNR and CDR2 FQNEAQ (reference sequence). This CDR3 comprises 16 residues. J was trimmed by 2 bases and V by 3 bases; bases with no gene match: 5. CDR3 region: CASSFWTGSNTGELFF. CDR3 DNA: TGTGCCAGCAGCTTTTGGACAGGGAGTAACACCGGGGAGCTGTTTTTT. Complete variable domain (other parts from reference TRBV7-9 and TRBJ2-2): DTGVSQNPRHKITKRGQNVTFRCDPISEHNRLYWYRQTLGQGPEFLTYFQNEAQLEKSRLLSDRFSAERPKGSFSTLEIQRTEQGDSAMYLCASSFWTGSNTGELFFGEGSRLTVL.

The rearrangement uses TRBV5-4 and TRBJ2-5; 14 nucleotides line up with TRBD2. Germline V gene lookup returns CDR1 SGHNT and CDR2 YYREEE (reference sequence). The CDR3 totals 15 residues. V lost 5 bases to trimming and J lost 2 bases; unmatched junction nucleotides: 2. This chain's CDR3 is CASSWTSGGQETQYF. The DNA of the CDR3 is TGTGCCAGCAGTTGGACTAGCGGGGGGCAAGAGACCCAGTACTTC.

V and J are TRBV5-6 and TRBJ1-1; TRBD1 is a possible D gene (6 bases). Trimming stripped 0 bases from V and 1 base from J, with 7 bases between. This CDR3 region has 14 residues. Germline V gene data show CDR1 as SGHDT and CDR2 as YYEEEE. This CDR3 is CASSLAGENTEAFF. Written as DNA, the CDR3 is TGTGCCAGCAGCTTGGCAGGGGAGAACACTGAAGCTTTCTTT.